The 17 T cell receptor beta chains in this list originate from one sample, sequenced in a study of brain T cells in children with intractable seizures. Generated by immunoSEQ multiplex PCR, the TCRdb table keeps only in-frame clones and is missing some. The data show tens of thousands of clones, 95% to 97% seen once. The sample in question was peripheral blood, obtained at surgery. The receptors here all came from a boy under two years old with focal cortical dysplasia and intractable seizures.

This clone was counted a single time. The CDR3 bases are TGTGCCAGTAGTATAACTAGCGGGGGGGGCGTGTTCTTC. Its protein is CASSITSGGGVFF. The chain uses TRBV19 and TRBJ2-1, with 13 bases fitting TRBD2. The CDR3 covers 13 residues. The ends lost 2 bases at V and 15 bases at J; junction bases unmatched: 4. CDR1 and CDR2 (germline): LNHDA, SQIVND (reference sequence).

V and J are TRBV28 and TRBJ2-1, with D perhaps matching TRBD1 (5 bases). The CDR3 consists of 13 residues. V was trimmed by 3 bases and J by 10 bases, leaving 13 bases between them. Germline CDR1 MDHEN, CDR2 SYDVKM. Here the CDR3 reads CASSFVSTGEQFF. The CDR3 nucleotides are TGTGCCAGCAGTTTTGTTTCAACAGGAGAGCAGTTCTTC.

This chain connects TRBV25-1 to TRBJ2-7; perhaps D is TRBD1 or TRBD2 (5 bases each). This CDR3 contains 14 residues. Germline loops: CDR1 MGHDK, CDR2 SYGVNS. V was shortened by 6 bases and J by 0 bases, with 12 bases between the two germline ends. The CDR3 reads CASRGDGLSYEQYF. CDR3 nucleotides: TGTGCCAGCAGGGGGGACGGCCTCTCCTACGAGCAGTACTTC.

The chain uses TRBV27 and TRBJ2-2; 9 nucleotides align to TRBD1. The CDR3 totals 15 residues. CDR1 and CDR2 (germline): MNHEY, SMNVEV (reference sequence). V trimming: 5 bases; J trimming: 5 bases; junction bases outside the gene matches: 6. CDR3 in DNA: TGTGCCAGCAGTAAACAGGGGGCAGGGACCGGGGAGCTGTTTTTT. Translating it yields CASSKQGAGTGELFF.

This clone was counted a single time. CDR3 in amino acids: CASSLGGWTGMRETQYF. As DNA, the CDR3 is TGCGCCAGCAGCTTGGGGGGGTGGACAGGGATGCGAGAGACCCAGTACTTC. The chain recombines TRBV5-1 with TRBJ2-5; 8 nucleotides line up with TRBD1. Germline V gene data show CDR1 as SGHRS and CDR2 as YFSETQ. V gave up 0 bases and J gave up 4 bases; unmatched junction bases: 11. The CDR3 has 17 residues.

The rearrangement uses TRBV10-3 and TRBJ2-2, with a possible D match to TRBD2 (6 bases). This CDR3 has 13 amino acids. The ends were cut back, 11 bases at V and 0 bases at J, with 10 bases in the middle. The germline CDR1 and CDR2 sequences are ENHRY and SYGVKD. The DNA for the CDR3 is TGTGCCGTCGGGGGATCGAACACCGGGGAGCTGTTTTTT. This encodes CAVGGSNTGELFF.

The rearrangement joins TRBV9 to TRBJ1-2; the D is unclear. Germline lookup yields CDR1 SGDLS and CDR2 YYNGEE. The ends were cut back, 4 bases at V and 7 bases at J, with 20 bases in the middle. This CDR3 is built from 15 residues. The CDR3 nucleotides read TGTGCCAGCAGCCCCGGCGCGGGTAATTTTTTTGGCTACACCTTC. This codes for CASSPGAGNFFGYTF.

The CDR3 loop is CASSYSRRASNTEAFF. The DNA of the CDR3 is TGTGCCAGCAGTTACTCCAGGAGGGCGTCGAACACTGAAGCTTTCTTT. The chain is built from TRBV6-5 and TRBJ1-1, with D uncertain. Deletions cut 0 bases from V and 1 base from J, with 12 bases between. The CDR3 consists of 16 residues. CDR1 and CDR2 (germline): MNHEY, SVGAGI.

The chain recombines TRBV19 with TRBJ2-1, with 8 bases fitting TRBD1. The germline gives CDR1 LNHDA, CDR2 SQIVND (reference sequence). The V segment lost 1 base and the J segment 8 bases; nucleotides outside the gene matches: 16. The CDR3 is 18 amino acids. The CDR3 is CASSIALQADRVEHEQFF. CDR3 nucleotides: TGTGCCAGTAGTATAGCCCTCCAAGCGGACAGGGTTGAACATGAGCAGTTCTTC.

The chain links TRBV4-2 to TRBJ2-7; 14 bases agree with TRBD2. Germline loops: CDR1 LGHNA, CDR2 YNFKEQ. V lost 4 bases, J lost 0 bases, and 5 bases stayed unmatched. This CDR3 is built from 17 residues. The CDR3 nucleotides read TGTGCCAGCAGCCGTCGGACTAGCGGGAGGAGCTCCTACGAGCAGTACTTC. This codes for CASSRRTSGRSSYEQYF.

This sequence joins TRBV15 and TRBJ1-5, with D hard to call. The length of the CDR3 is 17 residues. The V end lost 0 bases, the J end lost 0 bases, and 12 bases lay between the germline ends. Germline CDR1 is LNHNV and CDR2 is YYDKDF (reference sequence). In DNA, the CDR3 is TGTGCCACCAGCAGAGAACCCCTCCCCTATAGCAATCAGCCCCAGCATTTT. Protein: CATSREPLPYSNQPQHF.

This chain joins TRBV10-3 and TRBJ1-1; D is possibly TRBD1 (5 bases). Germline lookup yields CDR1 ENHRY and CDR2 SYGVKD. The CDR3 has 11 residues. V lost 5 bases to trimming and J lost 7 bases, with 8 bases between them. The CDR3 nucleotides are TGTGCCATCAGTTCCAGGGATGAAGCTTTCTTT. This translates into CAISSRDEAFF.

V usage is TRBV13 and J usage is TRBJ2-3, with D perhaps matching TRBD1 (6 bases). V was clipped by 0 bases and J by 0 bases, with 16 bases between them. Germline CDR1 and CDR2: PRHDT and FYEKMQ (reference sequence). The CDR3 spans 18 residues. The CDR3 DNA reads TGTGCCAGCAGCTTAGGGTCCGGGACAACCCCTAGCACAGATACGCAGTATTTT. It is translated as CASSLGSGTTPSTDTQYF.

This sequence joins TRBV11-1 and TRBJ2-1; 7 bases are shared with TRBD2. Germline values: CDR1 SGHAT, CDR2 FQDESV (reference sequence). The CDR3 length is 15 residues. With 3 bases clipped from V and 6 bases from J, the junction kept 8 bases outside the gene matches. CDR3 residues: CASSLIRLAGNEQFF. CDR3 DNA: TGTGCCAGCAGCTTGATTAGACTAGCAGGCAATGAGCAGTTCTTC.

This clone has more than one count but fewer than ten. The V and J genes are TRBV10-1 and TRBJ1-4; a weak D match, TRBD1 (5 bases). Deletions cut 2 bases from V and 10 bases from J, with 11 bases between. This CDR3 region has 13 residues. Germline loops: CDR1 WNHNN, CDR2 SYGVQD (reference sequence). CDR3 region: CASSEGAPGKLFF. CDR3 nucleotides: TGCGCCAGCAGTGAGGGGGCGCCTGGAAAACTGTTTTTT.

The genes are TRBV19 and TRBJ2-3; D unclear. CDR1 and CDR2 (germline): LNHDA, SQIVND (reference sequence). The CDR3 covers 11 residues. V was clipped by 4 bases and J by 5 bases, with 4 bases between them. CDR3 sequence: CASSKGDTQYF. CDR3 bases: TGTGCCAGTAGTAAGGGAGATACGCAGTATTTT.

The chain employs TRBV5-1 and TRBJ2-5, with D possibly TRBD1 on 6 matching bases. The CDR3 runs to 15 residues. V was trimmed by 0 bases and J by 1 base, leaving 10 bases between them. The germline CDR1 and CDR2 sequences are SGHRS and YFSETQ. This CDR3 is CASSLAQGSQETQYF. CDR3 DNA: TGCGCCAGCAGCTTGGCACAGGGATCCCAAGAGACCCAGTACTTC.